Below are 19 T cell receptor beta chains sequenced from a single sample in a study of shared clonotypes between healthy human individuals. Clones were sequenced by immunoSEQ multiplex PCR, and TCRdb holds only the in-frame ones, with some missing. In the table there are 2,500,000 or so clones, 85% to 95% of which are singletons. Sequencing used naive CD4+ T cells from PBMCs. Subset meaning: CD45RA+ positively selected. The receptors come from a man aged 18 to 29 in good health. Some clones in this sample may be carry-over from other donors' samples.

A single count supports this clone. The chain links TRBV28 to TRBJ1-2, with D maybe TRBD1 (6 bases). This CDR3 comprises 13 residues. V shed 6 bases and J shed 6 bases, with 14 bases lying between them. The V gene's germline CDR1 is MDHEN and CDR2 SYDVKM. The CDR3 coding sequence is TGTGCCAGCAGGGAGGACAGTTTTGATGGCTACACCTTC. This translates into CASREDSFDGYTF.

This clone was observed a few times. Other nucleotide sequences from this sample produce the same CDR3. The chain recombines TRBV5-1 with TRBJ1-1, with 9 nucleotides matching TRBD1. Per germline, CDR1 SGHRS and CDR2 YFSETQ. V lost 4 bases to trimming and J lost 1 base; unmatched junction nucleotides: 5. The CDR3 covers 15 residues. The CDR3 nucleotides are TGCGCCAGCAGCCTACAGGGGGCGACGAACACTGAAGCTTTCTTT. This encodes CASSLQGATNTEAFF. The full variable domain, rest sourced from reference TRBV5-1 and TRBJ1-1, is KAGVTQTPRYLIKTRGQQVTLSCSPISGHRSVSWYQQTPGQGLQFLFEYFSETQRNKGNFPGRFSGRQFSNSRSEMNVSTLELGDSALYLCASSLQGATNTEAFFGQGTRLTVV.

This clone occurred a few times. The rearrangement joins TRBV27 to TRBJ2-1; D remains ambiguous. The CDR3 runs to 13 residues. Germline CDR1 MNHEY, CDR2 SMNVEV (reference sequence). V was clipped by 6 bases and J by 7 bases, with 13 bases between them. The CDR3 loop reads CASSSSGMNEQFF. For the CDR3, the DNA is TGTGCCAGCAGCTCCTCTGGGATGAATGAGCAGTTCTTC.

Details on this clone: Other DNA sequences of this sample code for an identical CDR3. The V and J genes are TRBV11-2 and TRBJ2-1; D unresolved. The CDR3 extends over 13 amino acids. Trimming left V 1 base short and J 4 bases short, with 5 bases between. From germline, CDR1 is SGHAT and CDR2 FQNNGV. CDR3 protein: CASSLGRYNEQFF. The CDR3 DNA reads TGTGCCAGCAGCTTAGGCCGTTACAATGAGCAGTTCTTC.

This clone was seen a few times. The same CDR3 also results from other DNA sequences found in this sample. J is TRBJ2-7 and V is TRBV19; D is ambiguous. Germline V CDR1 and CDR2: LNHDA, SQIVND (reference sequence). V gave up 5 bases and J gave up 0 bases, with 8 bases separating them. The CDR3 sequence is 13 residues long. The CDR3 DNA sequence: TGTGCCAGTAGTCCACCCAGCTCCTACGAGCAGTACTTC. Translating gives CASSPPSSYEQYF.

Details on this clone: The identical CDR3 is also encoded by other nucleotide sequences in the sample. The chain links TRBV5-1 to TRBJ2-3; 11 positions agree with TRBD2. Germline CDR1 is SGHRS and CDR2 is YFSETQ. The V gene end was trimmed by 0 bases and the J gene end by 6 bases; junction bases not matched to a gene: 3. The CDR3 contains 15 residues. CDR3: CASSLGLAGGDTQYF. The CDR3 DNA reads as TGCGCCAGCAGCTTGGGGTTAGCGGGAGGGGATACGCAGTATTTT. Based on the CDR3 plus reference TRBV5-1 and TRBJ2-3, the full variable domain is KAGVTQTPRYLIKTRGQQVTLSCSPISGHRSVSWYQQTPGQGLQFLFEYFSETQRNKGNFPGRFSGRQFSNSRSEMNVSTLELGDSALYLCASSLGLAGGDTQYFGPGTRLTVL.

DNA of the CDR3: TGTGCCAGCAGCGTAGGGATAGGGCGGGACCCCTACAATGAGCAGTTCTTC. Translating it yields CASSVGIGRDPYNEQFF. J is TRBJ2-1 and V is TRBV9; a weak D match, TRBD2 (6 bases). Trimming pared 0 bases from V and 2 bases from J, leaving 15 bases between. CDR1 SGDLS and CDR2 YYNGEE come from the germline V gene. The CDR3 is 17 residues long.

This clone has just one count. The J gene is TRBJ2-5, the V gene TRBV4-1; TRBD2 matches at 11 bases. Germline V lookup: CDR1 MGHRA, CDR2 YSYEKL. The CDR3 runs to 17 residues. Trimming took 0 bases from V and 5 from J; bases not matched to a gene: 8. The chain's CDR3 is CASSQEPGTSGGETQYF. In nucleotides, the CDR3 is TGCGCCAGCAGCCAAGAGCCGGGGACTAGCGGCGGGGAGACCCAGTACTTC.

The gene calls are TRBV18 and TRBJ2-1; D ambiguous. The germline V gene has CDR1 KGHSH and CDR2 LQKENI. The CDR3 is made up of 12 amino acids. V was cut by 5 bases and J by 4 bases, with 6 bases left in between. DNA of the CDR3: TGTGCCAGCTCAGGTGTATACAATGAGCAGTTCTTC. It specifies CASSGVYNEQFF.

V gene TRBV13 combines with J gene TRBJ1-5; possible D gene TRBD1, 5 bases. V was pared by 8 bases and J by 9 bases, with 20 bases between. The CDR3 runs to 14 residues. The germline V gene has CDR1 PRHDT and CDR2 FYEKMQ (reference sequence). CDR3 DNA sequence: TGTGCCAGCTTAGAAAGGAGGGGCCCCTTGCCCCAGCATTTT. Residues: CASLERRGPLPQHF.

J is TRBJ1-3 and V is TRBV28; no reliable D call. V lost 6 bases and J 0 bases, leaving 12 bases between the germline ends. The CDR3 totals 15 residues. Germline V gene data show CDR1 as MDHEN and CDR2 as SYDVKM. Here the CDR3 DNA reads TGTGCCAGCAGCCCCGTCCGACTCTCTGGAAACACCATATATTTT. This translates into CASSPVRLSGNTIYF. The full variable domain, in which reference TRBV28 and TRBJ1-3 provide the parts outside the CDR3, is DVKVTQSSRYLVKRTGEKVFLECVQDMDHENMFWYRQDPGLGLRLIYFSYDVKMKEKGDIPEGYSVSREKKERFSLILESASTNQTSMYLCASSPVRLSGNTIYFGEGSWLTVV.

The chain combines TRBV11-2 with TRBJ2-1, with unresolved D. CDR3 size: 14 residues. Between the trimmed V and J ends, which lost 3 bases and 4 bases, there was a span of 10 bases. Germline assignment: CDR1 SGHAT and CDR2 FQNNGV. CDR3 region: CASSFDPPYNEQFF. For the CDR3, the DNA is TGTGCCAGCAGCTTTGACCCGCCTTACAATGAGCAGTTCTTC.

The V call is TRBV11-2, the J call TRBJ2-7; 8 nucleotides agree with TRBD1. This CDR3 has 17 amino acids. J gave up 2 bases and V 5 bases, and 14 bases lay outside the gene matches. Germline CDR1 SGHAT, CDR2 FQNNGV. The CDR3 here is CASSARAGGDRPYEQYF. The CDR3 DNA reads as TGTGCCAGCAGCGCTAGGGCAGGTGGGGACAGGCCCTACGAGCAGTACTTC.

J is TRBJ1-2 and V is TRBV28, with TRBD1 as a possible D gene (5 bases). V was cut by 5 bases and J by 6 bases, with 19 bases left in between. This CDR3 spans 15 amino acids. The germline V gene encodes CDR1 MDHEN and CDR2 SYDVKM. The CDR3 is CASSTPNGGFDGYTF. The CDR3 region has the DNA TGTGCCAGCAGTACACCTAATGGGGGTTTCGATGGCTACACCTTC.

V is TRBV6-1 and J is TRBJ2-3, with 9 bases aligning to TRBD2. The CDR3 runs 16 residues. Germline CDR1 MNHNS, CDR2 SASEGT. Losses at the gene ends were 1 base for V and 0 bases for J; bases not matched to a gene: 2. The CDR3 region is CASSEESGGSTDTQYF. The CDR3 bases are TGTGCCAGCAGTGAAGAGAGCGGGGGGAGCACAGATACGCAGTATTTT.

This chain joins TRBV28 and TRBJ1-3; D may be TRBD1 (5 bases). The length of the CDR3 is 14 residues. V lost 4 bases and J 0 bases, leaving 7 bases between the germline ends. Germline values: CDR1 MDHEN, CDR2 SYDVKM. In nucleotides, the CDR3 is TGTGCCAGCAGTTGGAGGGGCTCTGGAAACACCATATATTTT. Translation gives CASSWRGSGNTIYF.

As DNA, the CDR3 is TGTGCCAGCAGCTTACTATTCGTCGTCAGGGGGACGACAGATACGCAGTATTTT. Protein product: CASSLLFVVRGTTDTQYF. The genes are TRBV11-2 and TRBJ2-3; 7 nucleotides line up with TRBD1. This CDR3 has 18 amino acids. J gave up 3 bases and V 2 bases, and 14 bases lay outside the gene matches. The germline CDR1 and CDR2 sequences are SGHAT and FQNNGV.

J is TRBJ1-4 and V is TRBV4-1, with 10 bases that match TRBD1. Germline CDR1 reads MGHRA; CDR2 reads YSYEKL. CDR3 length: 15 amino acids. Trimming at V came to 4 bases and at J to 7 bases, leaving 6 bases not matched to a gene. In nucleotides, the CDR3 is TGCGCCAGCAGCCTCTCCGGGACAGGGGTTGAAAAACTGTTTTTT. Its translation is CASSLSGTGVEKLFF.

J is TRBJ2-7 and V is TRBV18; D unresolved. The CDR3 contains 16 residues. V lost 3 bases, J lost 0 bases, and 15 bases lay in between. Germline V gene data show CDR1 as KGHSH and CDR2 as LQKENI. For the CDR3, the DNA is TGTGCCAGCTCACCTTTTACGCCGGCCAGCTCCTACGAGCAGTACTTC. Protein: CASSPFTPASSYEQYF.